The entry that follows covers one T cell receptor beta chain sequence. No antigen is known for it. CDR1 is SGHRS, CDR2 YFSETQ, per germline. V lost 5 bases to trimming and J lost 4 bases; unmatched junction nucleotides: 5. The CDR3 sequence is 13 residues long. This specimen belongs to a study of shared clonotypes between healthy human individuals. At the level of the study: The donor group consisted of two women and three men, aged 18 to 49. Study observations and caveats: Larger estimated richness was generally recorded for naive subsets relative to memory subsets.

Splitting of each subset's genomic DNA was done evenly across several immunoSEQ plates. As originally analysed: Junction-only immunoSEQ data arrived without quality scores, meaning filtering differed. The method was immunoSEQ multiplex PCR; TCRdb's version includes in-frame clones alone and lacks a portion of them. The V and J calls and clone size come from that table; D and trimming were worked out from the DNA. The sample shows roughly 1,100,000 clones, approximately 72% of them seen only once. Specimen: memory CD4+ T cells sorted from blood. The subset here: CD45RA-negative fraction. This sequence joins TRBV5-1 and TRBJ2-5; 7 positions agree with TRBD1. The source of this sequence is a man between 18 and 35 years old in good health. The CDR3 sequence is CASRTGVVETQYF. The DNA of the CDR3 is TGCGCCAGCAGAACAGGGGTGGTAGAGACCCAGTACTTC.